The T cell receptor (beta chain) under discussion was sequenced for a study of OX40 agonist ivuxolimab in advanced cancers. Across the whole study: The dose of intravenous ivuxolimab that patients received every 2 weeks ranged from 0.01 to 10 mg/kg. Recorded diagnoses for dose-escalation patients were hepatocellular carcinoma, melanoma, renal cell or head and neck cancer.

Of note for this clone: What it binds is not known.

Study results and limitations: Still undetermined is the antigen specificity of the expanded peripheral T cells. In CD8+ T cells, expanded clones were on average more numerous than in CD4+.

This CDR3 has 12 amino acids. Germline V gives CDR1 SGHKS, CDR2 YYEKEE (reference sequence). Trimming took off 1 base at V and 3 bases at J, with 3 bases between the two ends. TCRdb's table, derived via immunoSEQ multiplex PCR, lists solely in-frame clones and lacks some. The data show about 24,000 clones, with 80% to 85% seen just once and around 15% held by the top ten. The chain carries TRBV5-5 and TRBJ2-3; D gene ambiguous. This specimen was CD4+ or CD8+ T cells sorted from blood, taken in a trial of the OX40 agonist ivuxolimab. The receptor's source is an adult with an advanced solid tumor such as melanoma, head and neck, liver or kidney cancer. CDR3 in amino acids: CASSLTTDTQYF. The CDR3 DNA reads as TGTGCCAGCAGCTTGACAACAGATACGCAGTATTTT. The full variable domain, with the rest looked up from reference TRBV5-5 and TRBJ2-3, is DAGVTQSPTHLIKTRGQQVTLRCSPISGHKSVSWYQQVLGQGPQFIFQYYEKEERGRGNFPDRFSARQFPNYSSELNVNALLLGDSALYLCASSLTTDTQYFGPGTRLTVL.